This TCR beta chain was identified in a study of blood T cell repertoires in COVID-19. The wider study: Samples of COVID-19 (acute and convalescent) were obtained from the United States, Italy and Spain. T cells, B-cell-depleted T cells, or PBMCs provided the cDNA or gDNA that served as material.

The CDR3 sequence is 15 residues long. The V end was cut by 1 base, the J end by 7 bases, with 14 bases between. Germline CDR1 LGHDT, CDR2 YNNKEL (reference sequence). As handled by the study authors: The assay estimated nucleated cells by amplifying reference gene primers. Assay used: immunoSEQ multiplex PCR; TCRdb lists only in-frame clones, some missing. V and J calls and clone size come straight from that table; D and trimming were deduced from the DNA. The table has some 100,000 clones, roughly 92% seen once; the top ten hold under 7.5%. This TCR came from a man between 65 and 85 years old with acute or convalescent COVID-19. The V gene is TRBV3-1 (or the pseudogene TRBV3-2), the J gene TRBJ1-5, with D possibly being TRBD1 (5 bases). Specimen: peripheral blood. This CDR3 is CASSQGGGVGQPQHF. The CDR3 DNA reads TGTGCCAGCAGCCAAGGGGGAGGGGTGGGGCAGCCCCAGCATTTT.